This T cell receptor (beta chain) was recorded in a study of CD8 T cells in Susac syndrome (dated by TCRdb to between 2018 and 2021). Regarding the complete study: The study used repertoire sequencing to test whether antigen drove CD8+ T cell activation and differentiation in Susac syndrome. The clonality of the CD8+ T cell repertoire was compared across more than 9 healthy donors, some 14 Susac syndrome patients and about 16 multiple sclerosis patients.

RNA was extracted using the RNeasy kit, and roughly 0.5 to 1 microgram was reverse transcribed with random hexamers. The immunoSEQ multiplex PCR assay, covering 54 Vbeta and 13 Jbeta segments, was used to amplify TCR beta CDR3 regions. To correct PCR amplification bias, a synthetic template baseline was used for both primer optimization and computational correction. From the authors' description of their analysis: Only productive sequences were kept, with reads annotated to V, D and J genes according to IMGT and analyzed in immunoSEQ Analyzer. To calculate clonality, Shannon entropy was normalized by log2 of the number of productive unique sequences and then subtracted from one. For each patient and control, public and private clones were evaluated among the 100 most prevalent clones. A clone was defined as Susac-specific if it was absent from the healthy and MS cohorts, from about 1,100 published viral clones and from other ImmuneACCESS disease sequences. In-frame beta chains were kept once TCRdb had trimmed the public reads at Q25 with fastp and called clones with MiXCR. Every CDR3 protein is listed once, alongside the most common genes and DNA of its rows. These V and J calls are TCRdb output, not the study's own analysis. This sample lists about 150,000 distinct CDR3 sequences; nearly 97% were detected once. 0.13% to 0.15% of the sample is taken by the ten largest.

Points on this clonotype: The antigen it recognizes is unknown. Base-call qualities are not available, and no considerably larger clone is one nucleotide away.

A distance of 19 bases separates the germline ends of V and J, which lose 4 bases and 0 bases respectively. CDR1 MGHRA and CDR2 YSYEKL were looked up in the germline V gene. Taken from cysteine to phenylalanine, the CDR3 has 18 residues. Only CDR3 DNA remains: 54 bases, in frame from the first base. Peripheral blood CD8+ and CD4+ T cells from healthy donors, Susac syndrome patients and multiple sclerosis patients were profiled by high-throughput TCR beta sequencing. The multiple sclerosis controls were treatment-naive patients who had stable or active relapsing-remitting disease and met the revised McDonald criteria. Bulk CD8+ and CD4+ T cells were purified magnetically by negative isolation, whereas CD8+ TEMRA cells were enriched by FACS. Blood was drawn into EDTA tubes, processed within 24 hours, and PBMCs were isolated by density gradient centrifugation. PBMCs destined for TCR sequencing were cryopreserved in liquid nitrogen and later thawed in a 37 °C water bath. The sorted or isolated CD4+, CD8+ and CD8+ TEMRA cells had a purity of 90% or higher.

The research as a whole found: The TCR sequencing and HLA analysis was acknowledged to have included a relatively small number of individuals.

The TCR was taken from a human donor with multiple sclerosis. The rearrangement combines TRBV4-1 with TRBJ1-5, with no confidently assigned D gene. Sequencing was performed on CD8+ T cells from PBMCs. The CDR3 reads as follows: CASSPQLYPSLSNQPQHF. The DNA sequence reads TGCGCCAGCAGCCCCCAATTATATCCAAGCCTTAGCAATCAGCCCCAGCATTTT.